Below, one T cell receptor beta chain is given with its context. Its antigen is as yet unknown. The same CDR3 arises from other DNA sequences in this sample as well. TCRdb's copy holds only in-frame clones and misses some; the assay was immunoSEQ multiplex PCR. Of some 150,000 clones listed, more than 70% are singletons. The data stem from a study of T cell responses to AZD1222 COVID-19 vaccine. Whole-study findings and limits: Spike as a whole was targeted by vaccine-associated CD4 TCRs, dominant at 160-218 and 743-854. Reportedly, nearly half the spike-specific TCRs target unmutated variant regions.

V was pared by 4 bases and J by 2 bases, with 3 bases of the junction left unmatched. The germline gives CDR1 SGHDN, CDR2 FVKESK. There are 15 residues in the CDR3. The specimen was peripheral blood, collected 28 days after the second AZD1222 dose. This sequence was found in an adult who received the AZD1222 COVID-19 vaccine. The chain uses TRBV14 and TRBJ2-7; 12 positions agree with TRBD2. CDR3 sequence: CASSLGLAGTYEQYF. CDR3 coding DNA: TGTGCCAGCAGCCTAGGACTAGCGGGAACCTACGAGCAGTACTTC.